This TCR beta chain was sequenced during a study of T cell responses to AZD1222 COVID-19 vaccine. About this clone: The antigen remains undetermined.

The germline V gene encodes CDR1 MGHRA and CDR2 YSYEKL. Trimming removed 2 bases from V and 4 bases from J; junction bases left unmatched: 4. The CDR3 is made up of 15 amino acids. The repertoire was sequenced with immunoSEQ multiplex PCR; TCRdb's copy has only in-frame clones and lacks some. Of some 150,000 clones in the sample, 93% are singletons; the top ten hold 0.91%. General study findings and limits: At 160-218 and 743-854, vaccine-associated CD4 TCRs were dominant, and they spanned spike. The study reported that nearly half of spike-specific TCRs target unmutated variant regions. In all cases, repertoires were sampled only after the peak T cell response. A rise in Spike-specific TCR breadth and depth followed two AZD1222 doses.

The rearrangement links TRBV4-1 to TRBJ1-4, with TRBD1 identical over 7 bases. This TCR was sampled from an adult in good health. The source was peripheral blood, collected on day 0 of MenACWY control vaccination. This CDR3 is CASSQSRTGNEKLFF. CDR3 in DNA: TGCGCCAGCAGCCAATCGCGGACAGGTAATGAAAAACTGTTTTTT.